This T cell receptor beta chain stems from a study of T cell clonality in common variable immunodeficiency. Regarding the study as a whole: Fewer deletions and N-nucleotide insertions were reportedly seen in common variable immunodeficiency TCR beta sequences. Compared with healthy controls, CVID subjects showed increased TCRbeta clonality, mostly in about a third.

For this clone: Its antigen is unidentified.

Repertoires were generated with immunoSEQ multiplex PCR, while TCRdb's copy carries only in-frame clones and drops some. The repertoire consists of around 30,000 clones, none detected only once. This receptor was obtained from a human donor with common variable immunodeficiency. The sample consisted of peripheral blood mononuclear cells.

CDR3 in amino acids: CASSSGHGTDTQYF. The part of the CDR3 DNA that was read is TGTGCCAGCAGCTCAGGACACGGCACAGATACG. V gene TRBV7-6 combines with J gene TRBJ2-3, with a weak D call TRBD1 (5 bases). The sequenced fragment ends 3 residues before the CDR3 boundary, so the rest is inferred from the germline J gene. V dropped 4 bases and J dropped 1 base, with 9 bases sitting between them. The CDR3 extends over 14 amino acids. Germline CDR1 reads SGHVS; CDR2 reads FNYEAQ.